These T cell receptor beta chains were read from a single sample in a study of molecular identifiers for immune sequencing clone quantification. TCRdb reprocessed the PCR reads via MiXCR and lists one record per CDR3 protein. The sample consists of about 320,000 distinct CDR3 sequences, roughly a fifth of them appearing once. The sample consisted of naive CD8+ T cells from blood, with Jurkat cell RNA spiked in. Every receptor here comes from a human donor in good health. Some libraries in this study had Jurkat cell RNA spiked in. Each CDR3 is given without its conserved first and last residue. The order of the fields is V gene, J gene, D gene, CDR3 protein. A D gene is named only where the DNA matches it firmly.

>TRBV30|TRBJ2-7|.
AWSVAGGTKQY
>TRBV27|TRBJ2-7|.
ASSLGPGVYEQY
>TRBV20-1|TRBJ2-7|.
SAQDPYEQY
>TRBV3-1|TRBJ2-7|.
ASSQNPGQRYEQY
>TRBV6-2/TRBV6-3|TRBJ2-1|.
ASSFRGPEVYNEQF
>TRBV5-5|TRBJ1-1|TRBD1
ASSWSAQGATEAF
>TRBV24-1|TRBJ2-1|TRBD2
ATSDSTSGGIYNEQF
>TRBV5-5|TRBJ1-1|.
ASSPSSRTEAF
>TRBV3-1|TRBJ1-2|.
ASSQGAPGRRIYGYT
>TRBV4-1|TRBJ2-7|TRBD1
ASSQKDRSSYEQY
>TRBV29-1|TRBJ1-6|TRBD1
SVADRADSPLH
>TRBV12-3/TRBV12-4|TRBJ1-1|.
ASSSAHRGEAL
>TRBV29-1|TRBJ2-5|.
SVLDSSATQY
>TRBV4-1|TRBJ1-1|.
ASSQVELLGTEAF
>TRBV5-1|TRBJ1-4|.
ASSTGRGEKLF
>TRBV18|TRBJ1-5|.
ASSPGGGFDQPQH
>TRBV7-9|TRBJ2-5|.
ASSARIQETQY
>TRBV6-6|TRBJ2-7|TRBD1
ASSTPGQGESYEQY
>TRBV7-6|TRBJ1-1|.
ASSLEIGTEAF
>TRBV12-3/TRBV12-4|TRBJ2-6|.
ASRDSGANALT
>TRBV6-5|TRBJ2-1|.
ASSHNDIGLPSYNEQF
>TRBV4-3|TRBJ1-5|.
ASSQDRISNQPQH
>TRBV20-1|TRBJ2-7|TRBD2
STTSGMTYEQY
>TRBV5-6|TRBJ1-1|TRBD1
ASSLGLGQGYEAF
>TRBV27|TRBJ1-5|.
ASSLAGRVEPQH
>TRBV4-1|TRBJ2-3|TRBD2
ASSLLTSGGALDTQY